The text below deals with one T cell receptor (beta chain). Germline V gene lookup returns CDR1 MNHEY and CDR2 SVGAGI. Deletions cut 7 bases from V and 0 bases from J, with 12 bases between. The CDR3 loop spans 14 amino acids. The entry originates in a study of T cell changes during pregnancy in multiple sclerosis. The method was immunoSEQ multiplex PCR; TCRdb's version includes in-frame clones alone and lacks a portion of them. In the table there are around 56,000 clones, approximately 90% of which are singletons. The rearrangement joins TRBV6-5 to TRBJ1-1; D not certain. This sequence originates from a female donor with multiple sclerosis, enrolled in a pregnancy study. Sample: peripheral blood, taken after pregnancy. The chain's CDR3 is CASKAVLMNTEAFF. CDR3 bases: TGTGCCAGCAAAGCGGTTTTAATGAACACTGAAGCTTTCTTT.